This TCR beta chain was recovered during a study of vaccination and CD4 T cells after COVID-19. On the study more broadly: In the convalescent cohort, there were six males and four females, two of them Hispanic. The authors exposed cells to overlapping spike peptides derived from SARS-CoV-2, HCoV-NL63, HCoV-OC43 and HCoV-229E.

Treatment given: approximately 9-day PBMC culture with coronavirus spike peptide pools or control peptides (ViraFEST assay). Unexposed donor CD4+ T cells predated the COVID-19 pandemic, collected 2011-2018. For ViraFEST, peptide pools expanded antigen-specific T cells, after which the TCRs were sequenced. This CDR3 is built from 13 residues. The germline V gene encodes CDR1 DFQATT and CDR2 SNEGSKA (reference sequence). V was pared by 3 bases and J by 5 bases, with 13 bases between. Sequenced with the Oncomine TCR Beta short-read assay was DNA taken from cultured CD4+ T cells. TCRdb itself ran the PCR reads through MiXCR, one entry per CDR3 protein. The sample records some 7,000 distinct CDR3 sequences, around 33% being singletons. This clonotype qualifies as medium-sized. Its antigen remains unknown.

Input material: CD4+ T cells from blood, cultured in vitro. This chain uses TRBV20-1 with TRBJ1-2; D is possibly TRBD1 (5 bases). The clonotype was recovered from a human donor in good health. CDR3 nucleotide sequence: TGCAGTGCTAGTCCCCCAGGGAGATATGGCTACACCTTC. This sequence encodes CSASPPGRYGYTF.